The rows below give T cell receptor beta chains drawn from one sample of a study of T-cell reconstitution after alpha-beta-depleted transplantation in children. Each CDR3 protein gets one entry after TCRdb re-called the PCR reads with MiXCR. The sample contains about 300,000 distinct CDR3 sequences, 10% of which appear only once. Specimen: PBMCs, collected before TCRalphabeta/CD19-depleted stem cell transplant. Receptors were obtained from a boy under two years old with acute myeloid leukemia, due to receive a stem cell transplant. Both conserved end residues are part of each CDR3. Each record gives: V gene, clone size, J gene, D gene, CDR3 DNA, CDR3 protein. The D gene is left open where the match is weak. Clone size is stated in some rows and not others, as once, few, many or a class when expanded.

V gene: TRBV16
clone size: .
J gene: TRBJ2-2
D gene: .
CDR3 DNA: TGTGCCAGCACCCAAACACACACCCGAACGAACACCGGGGAGCTGTTTTTT
CDR3 protein: CASTQTHTRTNTGELFF

V gene: TRBV28
clone size: many
J gene: TRBJ1-5
D gene: TRBD1
CDR3 DNA: TGTGCCAGCAGTCTCGGGACAGGGAAGCAGCCCCAGCATTTT
CDR3 protein: CASSLGTGKQPQHF

V gene: TRBV5-6
clone size: few
J gene: TRBJ2-3
D gene: TRBD1
CDR3 DNA: TGTGCCAGCAGCTTTGACAGGGCGTTCACAGATACGCAGTATTTT
CDR3 protein: CASSFDRAFTDTQYF

V gene: TRBV5-6
clone size: many
J gene: TRBJ2-7
D gene: TRBD1
CDR3 DNA: TGTGCCAGCAGCTTCCGGGACAGGGTCGGCGAGCAGTACTTC
CDR3 protein: CASSFRDRVGEQYF

V gene: TRBV5-1
clone size: many
J gene: TRBJ1-2
D gene: .
CDR3 DNA: TGCGCCAGCAGCATAGATTTAACCTATGGCTACACCTTC
CDR3 protein: CASSIDLTYGYTF

V gene: TRBV12-3/TRBV12-4
clone size: .
J gene: TRBJ2-7
D gene: TRBD1
CDR3 DNA: TGTGCCAGCAGTTTTACAGGGGAGTATGACGAGCAGTACTTC
CDR3 protein: CASSFTGEYDEQYF

V gene: TRBV15
clone size: .
J gene: TRBJ2-5
D gene: TRBD2
CDR3 DNA: TGTGCCACCAGACTAGCGGGAAAGGAGACCCAGTACTTC
CDR3 protein: CATRLAGKETQYF

V gene: TRBV6-2/TRBV6-3
clone size: .
J gene: TRBJ1-5
D gene: TRBD1
CDR3 DNA: TGTGCCAGCAGTCGGGACAGATTTCAGCCCCAGCATTTT
CDR3 protein: CASSRDRFQPQHF

V gene: TRBV5-1
clone size: few
J gene: TRBJ1-2
D gene: .
CDR3 DNA: TGCGCCAGCAGTGCCGGGGACGGCTACACCTTC
CDR3 protein: CASSAGDGYTF

V gene: TRBV3-1
clone size: many
J gene: TRBJ2-1
D gene: .
CDR3 DNA: TGTGCCAGCAGCCAAGGTTCCACTCTGAATGAGCAGTTCTTC
CDR3 protein: CASSQGSTLNEQFF

V gene: TRBV27
clone size: .
J gene: TRBJ1-5
D gene: .
CDR3 DNA: TGTGCCAGCAGTTTCTTGGGGGCTGGCAATCAGCCCCAGCATTTT
CDR3 protein: CASSFLGAGNQPQHF

V gene: TRBV29-1
clone size: .
J gene: TRBJ1-1
D gene: .
CDR3 DNA: TGCAGCGTTGCCGACAGGCCGAACACTGAAGCTTTCTTT
CDR3 protein: CSVADRPNTEAFF

V gene: TRBV20-1
clone size: .
J gene: TRBJ2-1
D gene: TRBD2
CDR3 DNA: TGCAGTGCTAGGAGGGAGGGGAGCTCCTACAATGAGCAGTTCTTC
CDR3 protein: CSARREGSSYNEQFF

V gene: TRBV19
clone size: many
J gene: TRBJ2-7
D gene: .
CDR3 DNA: TGTGCCAGTAGCGGCTACAGGCAGGGCGAAAACGAGCAGTACTTC
CDR3 protein: CASSGYRQGENEQYF

V gene: TRBV3-1
clone size: many
J gene: TRBJ2-3
D gene: .
CDR3 DNA: TGTGCCAGCAGCCAAGGGGCGGACTATACCCGGAAGCACACAGATACGCAGTATTTT
CDR3 protein: CASSQGADYTRKHTDTQYF

V gene: TRBV15
clone size: many
J gene: TRBJ2-3
D gene: .
CDR3 DNA: TGTGCCACCAGCATGCGAACTTTGACAGATACGCAGTATTTT
CDR3 protein: CATSMRTLTDTQYF

V gene: TRBV7-9
clone size: many
J gene: TRBJ2-7
D gene: TRBD1
CDR3 DNA: TGTGCCAGCAGCGTACAGGGGCACGAGCAGTACTTC
CDR3 protein: CASSVQGHEQYF

V gene: TRBV27
clone size: many
J gene: TRBJ2-2
D gene: .
CDR3 DNA: TGTGCCAGCAGTTCCCCCCTGGACATTGGGGGGTTCGGGGAGCTGTTTTTT
CDR3 protein: CASSSPLDIGGFGELFF

V gene: TRBV2
clone size: many
J gene: TRBJ2-1
D gene: .
CDR3 DNA: TGTGCCACACTCAGGGAGTTCTACAATGAGCAGTTCTTC
CDR3 protein: CATLREFYNEQFF

V gene: TRBV19
clone size: few
J gene: TRBJ1-2
D gene: .
CDR3 DNA: TGTGCCAGTAGTATAGTCGGGGACTATGGCTACACCTTC
CDR3 protein: CASSIVGDYGYTF

V gene: TRBV29-1
clone size: many
J gene: TRBJ1-2
D gene: .
CDR3 DNA: TGCAGCGTTGACTTCGGTAGTGGCGGGAGCTACACCTTC
CDR3 protein: CSVDFGSGGSYTF

V gene: TRBV11-2
clone size: few
J gene: TRBJ2-5
D gene: TRBD2
CDR3 DNA: TGTGCCAGCAGCTTAGACCCACTAGCGGGCGAACAAGAGACCCAGTACTTC
CDR3 protein: CASSLDPLAGEQETQYF

V gene: TRBV29-1
clone size: many
J gene: TRBJ2-2
D gene: TRBD2
CDR3 DNA: TGCAGCGTTCGGGACTATACTAGCGGGAGGGCGAACACCGGGGAGCTGTTTTTT
CDR3 protein: CSVRDYTSGRANTGELFF

V gene: TRBV24-1
clone size: many
J gene: TRBJ1-5
D gene: .
CDR3 DNA: TGTGCCACCAGTGGGGGAGGAGGGGATGGCAATCAGCCCCAGCATTTT
CDR3 protein: CATSGGGGDGNQPQHF

V gene: TRBV29-1
clone size: many
J gene: TRBJ2-5
D gene: TRBD2
CDR3 DNA: TGCAGCGTTGATCGTAGGGGACTAGCGAACCAAGAGACCCAGTACTTC
CDR3 protein: CSVDRRGLANQETQYF

V gene: TRBV4-2
clone size: many
J gene: TRBJ2-1
D gene: TRBD2
CDR3 DNA: TGTGCCAGCAGCCGCGCCCAAGTAGCGGGAAGCTCCTACAATGAGCAGTTCTTC
CDR3 protein: CASSRAQVAGSSYNEQFF

V gene: TRBV2
clone size: many
J gene: TRBJ1-1
D gene: .
CDR3 DNA: TGTGCCATCCAGGGGCTTGCCACTGAAGCTTTCTTT
CDR3 protein: CAIQGLATEAFF

V gene: TRBV12-3/TRBV12-4
clone size: many
J gene: TRBJ2-2
D gene: .
CDR3 DNA: TGTGCCAGCAGTCAGGGGCCCGGGGAGCTGTTTTTT
CDR3 protein: CASSQGPGELFF

V gene: TRBV28
clone size: many
J gene: TRBJ2-5
D gene: TRBD2
CDR3 DNA: TGTGCCAGCAGTCCTCTTTTTAGTAGCGGGGGGACCCAAGAGACCCAGTACTTC
CDR3 protein: CASSPLFSSGGTQETQYF

V gene: TRBV10-3
clone size: many
J gene: TRBJ1-1
D gene: .
CDR3 DNA: TGTGCCATCAGTGAGTCTCCGGGGTTGAACACTGAAGCTTTCTTT
CDR3 protein: CAISESPGLNTEAFF

V gene: TRBV12-3/TRBV12-4
clone size: .
J gene: TRBJ2-5
D gene: TRBD1
CDR3 DNA: TGTGCCAGCAGTTTGGGACAGAACCAAGAGACCCAGTACTTC
CDR3 protein: CASSLGQNQETQYF

V gene: TRBV7-8
clone size: many
J gene: TRBJ1-5
D gene: TRBD1
CDR3 DNA: TGTGCCAGCAGCGTCAGGGGGGATCAGCCCCAGCATTTT
CDR3 protein: CASSVRGDQPQHF

V gene: TRBV5-1
clone size: few
J gene: TRBJ2-5
D gene: .
CDR3 DNA: TGCGCCAGCAGCGCCACAGCAGTCCAAGAGACCCAGTACTTC
CDR3 protein: CASSATAVQETQYF

V gene: TRBV28
clone size: .
J gene: TRBJ2-7
D gene: TRBD2
CDR3 DNA: TGTGCCAGCAGTTTTAGCGGGCCTTCCTACGAGCAGTACTTC
CDR3 protein: CASSFSGPSYEQYF

V gene: TRBV10-2
clone size: many
J gene: TRBJ1-3
D gene: .
CDR3 DNA: TGCGCCAGCCGTCCGGATGGAGGGAACACCATATATTTT
CDR3 protein: CASRPDGGNTIYF

V gene: TRBV20-1
clone size: .
J gene: TRBJ2-1
D gene: TRBD2
CDR3 DNA: TGCAGTGCTACGCAAAGGACTAGCGGGAGTTGGGCAGTCTTC
CDR3 protein: CSATQRTSGSWAVF

V gene: TRBV5-1
clone size: .
J gene: TRBJ2-7
D gene: .
CDR3 DNA: TGCGCCAGCAGCTTGGTTGTAGGGTACAACGAGCAGTACTTC
CDR3 protein: CASSLVVGYNEQYF

V gene: TRBV6-1
clone size: many
J gene: TRBJ1-2
D gene: TRBD1
CDR3 DNA: TGTGCCAGCAGCCCCACGCTGACAGGGGGCGTCTATGGCTACACCTTC
CDR3 protein: CASSPTLTGGVYGYTF

V gene: TRBV12-3/TRBV12-4
clone size: .
J gene: TRBJ2-3
D gene: .
CDR3 DNA: TGTGCCAGCAGACTTGACAGGTCTTTCACAGATACGCAGTATTTT
CDR3 protein: CASRLDRSFTDTQYF

V gene: TRBV28
clone size: many
J gene: TRBJ2-6
D gene: .
CDR3 DNA: TGTGCCAGCACCTTTAGAATTGGGGGCGCTGGGGCCAACGTCCTGACTTTC
CDR3 protein: CASTFRIGGAGANVLTF

V gene: TRBV14
clone size: many
J gene: TRBJ2-3
D gene: .
CDR3 DNA: TGTGCCAGCAGCCCCATGGACTATAGCGGAACGCAGTATTTT
CDR3 protein: CASSPMDYSGTQYF

V gene: TRBV9
clone size: many
J gene: TRBJ2-5
D gene: TRBD1
CDR3 DNA: TGTGCCAGCAGCGCGCGACAGGGACCCACCAAAGAGACCCAGTACTTC
CDR3 protein: CASSARQGPTKETQYF

V gene: TRBV9
clone size: .
J gene: TRBJ2-7
D gene: TRBD2
CDR3 DNA: TGTGCCAGCAGCGTTACCGGGACTAGTATCAGCGAGCAGTACTTC
CDR3 protein: CASSVTGTSISEQYF

V gene: TRBV27
clone size: many
J gene: TRBJ1-6
D gene: .
CDR3 DNA: TGTGCCAGCAGTTTATCTGTGGGGGTCTATAATTCACCCCTCCACTTT
CDR3 protein: CASSLSVGVYNSPLHF

V gene: TRBV12-3/TRBV12-4
clone size: .
J gene: TRBJ2-1
D gene: .
CDR3 DNA: TGTGCCAGCACCGGGCGTTCCTACAATGAGCAGTTCTTC
CDR3 protein: CASTGRSYNEQFF

V gene: TRBV7-3
clone size: .
J gene: TRBJ2-3
D gene: TRBD2
CDR3 DNA: TGTGCCAGCAGCACACCCAATAGCGGGGGGGCCCCAGATACGCAGTATTTT
CDR3 protein: CASSTPNSGGAPDTQYF

V gene: TRBV7-2
clone size: many
J gene: TRBJ2-3
D gene: TRBD2
CDR3 DNA: TGTGCCAGCAGCAGACTAGCGGGGATCAGAGATACGCAGTATTTT
CDR3 protein: CASSRLAGIRDTQYF

V gene: TRBV30
clone size: .
J gene: TRBJ2-7
D gene: .
CDR3 DNA: TGTGCCTGGAGTGTAGACCTTGGGCCCTACGAGCAGTACTTC
CDR3 protein: CAWSVDLGPYEQYF

V gene: TRBV7-2
clone size: many
J gene: TRBJ2-7
D gene: .
CDR3 DNA: TGTGCCAGCAGCTTAGTGGTCGGGGGCCTGGAGCAGTACTTC
CDR3 protein: CASSLVVGGLEQYF

V gene: TRBV29-1
clone size: many
J gene: TRBJ2-6
D gene: TRBD1
CDR3 DNA: TGCAGCGTTGAGGGACAGGGGGCGCGTGGGGCCAACGTCCTGACTTTC
CDR3 protein: CSVEGQGARGANVLTF

V gene: TRBV7-6
clone size: few
J gene: TRBJ2-1
D gene: .
CDR3 DNA: TGTGCCAGCAGCTACAACCGGGTCCCGAGGTTCTTC
CDR3 protein: CASSYNRVPRFF

V gene: TRBV12-5
clone size: .
J gene: TRBJ1-1
D gene: .
CDR3 DNA: TGTGCTAGTGGTTTGGTACTAGCTCCCGGGAAAGCCGGCACTGAAGCTTTCTTT
CDR3 protein: CASGLVLAPGKAGTEAFF

V gene: TRBV5-3
clone size: once
J gene: TRBJ2-1
D gene: TRBD2
CDR3 DNA: TGTGCCAGGGGCTTCCGGCGGGGGGGTTCATACAATGAGCAGTTCTTC
CDR3 protein: CARGFRRGGSYNEQFF

V gene: TRBV4-1
clone size: .
J gene: TRBJ2-1
D gene: TRBD2
CDR3 DNA: TGCGCCAGTAGCCATAGCGGGACTAGCTCCTACAATGAGCAGTTCTTC
CDR3 protein: CASSHSGTSSYNEQFF

V gene: TRBV29-1
clone size: .
J gene: TRBJ1-2
D gene: TRBD1
CDR3 DNA: TGCAGCGTATCCCGGGACAGGGCAAGAGGCTACACCTTC
CDR3 protein: CSVSRDRARGYTF

V gene: TRBV29-1
clone size: .
J gene: TRBJ1-2
D gene: TRBD1
CDR3 DNA: TGCAGCGTGGTTCTTTTTCCGGGACAGGGGGGGACTACTAACTATGGCTACACCTTC
CDR3 protein: CSVVLFPGQGGTTNYGYTF

V gene: TRBV28
clone size: many
J gene: TRBJ2-3
D gene: TRBD2
CDR3 DNA: TGTGCCAGCAGTTTATTTGGACTAGCGGGAATCACAGATACGCAGTATTTT
CDR3 protein: CASSLFGLAGITDTQYF

V gene: TRBV7-2
clone size: .
J gene: TRBJ2-1
D gene: TRBD2
CDR3 DNA: TGTGCCAGCAGCCCCTATAGCGGGGGCGGGAATGAGCAGTTCTTC
CDR3 protein: CASSPYSGGGNEQFF

V gene: TRBV4-2
clone size: .
J gene: TRBJ2-3
D gene: TRBD2
CDR3 DNA: TGTGCCAGCAGCCAAGCGGGAGGGCAGGCAGATACGCAGTATTTT
CDR3 protein: CASSQAGGQADTQYF